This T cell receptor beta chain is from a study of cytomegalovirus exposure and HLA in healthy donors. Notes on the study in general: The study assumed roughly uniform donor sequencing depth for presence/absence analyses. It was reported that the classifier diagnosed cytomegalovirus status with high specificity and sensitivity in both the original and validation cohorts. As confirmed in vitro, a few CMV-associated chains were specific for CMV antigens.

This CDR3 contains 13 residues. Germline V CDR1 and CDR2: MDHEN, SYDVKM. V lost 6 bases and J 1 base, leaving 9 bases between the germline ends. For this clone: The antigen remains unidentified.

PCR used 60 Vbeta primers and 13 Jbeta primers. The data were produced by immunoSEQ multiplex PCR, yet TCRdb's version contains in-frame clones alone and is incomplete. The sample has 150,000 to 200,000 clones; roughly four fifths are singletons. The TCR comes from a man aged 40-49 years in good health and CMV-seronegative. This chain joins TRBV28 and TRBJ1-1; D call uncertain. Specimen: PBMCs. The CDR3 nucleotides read TGTGCCAGCAGCCTTAGACAGAACACTGAAGCTTTCTTT. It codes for CASSLRQNTEAFF.